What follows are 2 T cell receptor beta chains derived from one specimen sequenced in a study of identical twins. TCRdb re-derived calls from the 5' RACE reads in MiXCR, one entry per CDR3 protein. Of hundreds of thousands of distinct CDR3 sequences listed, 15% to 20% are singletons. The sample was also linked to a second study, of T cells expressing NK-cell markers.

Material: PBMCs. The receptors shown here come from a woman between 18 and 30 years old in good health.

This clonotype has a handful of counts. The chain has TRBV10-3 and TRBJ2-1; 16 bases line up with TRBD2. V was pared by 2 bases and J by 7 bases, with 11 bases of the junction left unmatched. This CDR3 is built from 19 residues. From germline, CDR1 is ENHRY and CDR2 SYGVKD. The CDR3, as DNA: TGTGCCATCAGTGAGATGGGGACTAGCGGGGGGGATTACTTGAATGAGCAGTTCTTC. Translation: CAISEMGTSGGDYLNEQFF.

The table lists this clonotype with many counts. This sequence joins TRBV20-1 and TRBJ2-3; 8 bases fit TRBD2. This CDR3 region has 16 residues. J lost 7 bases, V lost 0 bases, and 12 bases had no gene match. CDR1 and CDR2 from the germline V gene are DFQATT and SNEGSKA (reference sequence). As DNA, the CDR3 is TGCAGTGCTAGAGATGTAAACGGGAGGGCCTTCAATACGCAGTATTTT. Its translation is CSARDVNGRAFNTQYF.